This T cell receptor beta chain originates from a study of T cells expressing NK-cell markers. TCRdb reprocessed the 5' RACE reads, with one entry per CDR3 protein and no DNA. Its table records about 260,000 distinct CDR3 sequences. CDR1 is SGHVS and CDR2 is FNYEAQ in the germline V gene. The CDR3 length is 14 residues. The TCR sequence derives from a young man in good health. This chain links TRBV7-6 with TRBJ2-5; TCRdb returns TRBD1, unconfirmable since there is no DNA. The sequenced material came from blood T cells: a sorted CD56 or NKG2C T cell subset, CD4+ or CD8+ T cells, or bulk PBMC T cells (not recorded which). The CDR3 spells CASSSQDGGATQYF. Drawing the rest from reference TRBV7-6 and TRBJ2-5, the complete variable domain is GAGVSQSPRYKVTKRGQDVALRCDPISGHVSLYWYRQALGQGPEFLTYFNYEAQQDKSGLPNDRFSAERPEGSISTLTIQRTEQRDSAMYRCASSSQDGGATQYFGPGTRLLVL.